What follows are 22 T cell receptor beta chains derived from one specimen sequenced in a study of T cells in Graves' hyperthyroidism and ophthalmopathy. Amplified TCR beta CDR3 regions came from RNA transcripts. The TCR CDR3 was amplified in a first-round RT-PCR using the HTBI primer set. A single record per CDR3 protein comes from TCRdb applying MiXCR to the multiplex PCR reads. The data contain a few hundred thousand distinct CDR3 sequences, approximately 15% of them singletons. Source material: blood. These receptors were taken from a woman between 18 and 29 years old with Graves' hyperthyroidism that later progressed to Graves' ophthalmopathy.

Ten or more counts support this clonotype. The chain recombines TRBV12-3 or TRBV12-4 with TRBJ2-1; tentative D call: TRBD2 (6 bases). This CDR3 has 16 residues. V lost 1 base and J 3 bases, leaving 13 bases between the germline ends. The CDR3 loop reads CASSLGALAVYNEQFF. The CDR3 region has the DNA TGTGCCAGCAGTTTAGGGGCACTAGCCGTCTACAATGAGCAGTTCTTC.

V usage is TRBV9 and J usage is TRBJ2-3; tentative D call: TRBD1 (6 bases). This CDR3 spans 15 amino acids. Per germline, CDR1 SGDLS and CDR2 YYNGEE. V gave up 1 base and J gave up 3 bases, with 12 bases separating them. The CDR3 sequence is CASSVWGRGTDTQYF. CDR3 nucleotide sequence: TGTGCCAGCAGCGTATGGGGCAGGGGAACAGATACGCAGTATTTT.

In its sample, this clonotype was seen a few times. The genes are TRBV27 and TRBJ2-2, with D hard to call. This CDR3 has 13 residues. V lost 2 bases and J 5 bases, leaving 6 bases between the germline ends. The germline V gene has CDR1 MNHEY and CDR2 SMNVEV (reference sequence). The CDR3 protein is CASSLTQTGELFF. CDR3 coding DNA: TGTGCCAGCAGTTTAACCCAAACCGGGGAGCTGTTTTTT.

The chain couples TRBV20-1 to TRBJ2-3, with 13 bases that match TRBD2. Germline-derived CDR1 and CDR2 are DFQATT and SNEGSKA (reference sequence). V trimming: 5 bases; J trimming: 4 bases; junction bases outside the gene matches: 6. The CDR3 has 15 residues. The CDR3 coding sequence is TGCAGTGCTGAAAGGACTAGCGGGAGATCAGATACGCAGTATTTT. It translates to CSAERTSGRSDTQYF.

This clonotype has ten or more counts. The CDR3 spells CASSLGALPALAKNIQYF. CDR3 nucleotides: TGTGCCAGCAGCTTAGGGGCTCTACCGGCCCTAGCCAAAAACATTCAGTACTTC. The chain is built from TRBV11-2 and TRBJ2-4; no clear D gene. The CDR3 totals 18 residues. Trimming stripped 1 base from V and 0 bases from J, with 16 bases between. CDR1 SGHAT and CDR2 FQNNGV come from the germline V gene. Combining the CDR3 with reference TRBV11-2 and TRBJ2-4 gives the whole variable domain EAGVAQSPRYKIIEKRQSVAFWCNPISGHATLYWYQQILGQGPKLLIQFQNNGVVDDSQLPKDRFSAERLKGVDSTLKIQPAKLEDSAVYLCASSLGALPALAKNIQYFGAGTRLSVL.

In the case of this clonotype: A read error is possible here, since a much larger clone lies one base away. The V gene is TRBV2, the J gene TRBJ2-1, with D tentatively TRBD2 (5 bases). The better agreement between TRBJ2-7 and the DNA end casts doubt on the J call. The length of the CDR3 is 14 residues. CDR1 SNHLY and CDR2 FYNNEI come from the germline V gene. CDR3 nucleotides: TGTGCCTCCAATGGACTCCCGACCTACAATGAGCAGTACTTC. It codes for CASNGLPTYNEQYF.

This clonotype showed up just a few times. The chain is built from TRBV12-3 or TRBV12-4 and TRBJ2-5; D possibly uses TRBD1 or TRBD2 (5 bases each). The CDR3 runs to 13 residues. V dropped 3 bases and J dropped 5 bases, with 10 bases sitting between them. The CDR3 DNA sequence: TGTGCCAGCAGTTTTAGAGGGGTGGAGACCCAGTACTTC. Its translation is CASSFRGVETQYF.

The table lists this clonotype with many counts. CDR3 sequence (DNA): TGTGCCAGCAGCCCTCGGACAGGGGGGACAGATACGCAGTATTTT. Translation: CASSPRTGGTDTQYF. The rearrangement links TRBV7-8 to TRBJ2-3, with TRBD1 matching over 10 bases. Trimming took 5 bases from V and 3 from J; bases not matched to a gene: 5. The CDR3 extends over 15 amino acids. The germline V gene has CDR1 SGHVS and CDR2 FQNEAQ.

This clonotype has ten or more counts. The genes are TRBV12-3 or TRBV12-4 and TRBJ2-1; 8 bases are a match to TRBD2. V lost 6 bases and J lost 8; bases outside the gene matches: 15. The CDR3 is 16 residues long. This chain's CDR3 is CASSPGGGPISDEQFF. The CDR3 nucleotides are TGTGCCAGCAGCCCCGGGGGGGGACCTATCAGCGATGAGCAGTTCTTC.

This clonotype was counted at least ten times. This chain joins TRBV11-2 and TRBJ2-5; 11 nucleotides line up with TRBD2. The V segment lost 1 base and the J segment 7 bases; nucleotides outside the gene matches: 8. From germline, CDR1 is SGHAT and CDR2 FQNNGV. The CDR3 covers 16 residues. The CDR3 DNA is TGTGCCAGCAGCTTAGTAGCGGGAGGGCCTTTAGGGACCCAGTACTTC. It is translated as CASSLVAGGPLGTQYF.

The chain is built from TRBV5-1 and TRBJ2-3; no reliable D call. V lost 2 bases and J lost 2, with 6 bases in between. Germline V gene lookup returns CDR1 SGHRS and CDR2 YFSETQ. The CDR3 is 13 residues long. The CDR3 sequence is CASSLLYTDTQYF. The CDR3, as DNA: TGCGCCAGCAGCTTATTATACACAGATACGCAGTATTTT.

The rearrangement links TRBV7-9 to TRBJ2-5; TRBD1 aligns across 8 bases. V gave up 3 bases and J gave up 4 bases; unmatched junction bases: 10. The germline V gene encodes CDR1 SEHNR and CDR2 FQNEAQ (reference sequence). This CDR3 is built from 16 residues. DNA of the CDR3: TGTGCCAGCAGCTTCGGGGGACAGGACTTGGGAGAGACCCAGTACTTC. It encodes CASSFGGQDLGETQYF.

The sample holds many counts of this clonotype. The V call is TRBV18, the J call TRBJ2-7; 7 nucleotides align to TRBD2. The CDR3 loop spans 16 amino acids. Germline V gene data show CDR1 as KGHSH and CDR2 as LQKENI. Germline trimming cut 3 bases from V and 5 bases from J; bases unmatched to any gene: 13. The CDR3, as DNA: TGTGCCAGCTCACCTCGGGAGGCGGGAGCGTTCAACGAGCAGTACTTC. Amino acids: CASSPREAGAFNEQYF.

This clonotype was counted ten times or more. The V gene is TRBV2, the J gene TRBJ1-2, with TRBD1 identical over 7 bases. This CDR3 is 15 amino acids long. The V gene end was trimmed by 11 bases and the J gene end by 5 bases; junction bases not matched to a gene: 17. CDR1 is SNHLY, CDR2 FYNNEI, per germline. The CDR3 region has the DNA TGTGCCTCCCTCCACCCAGGGGGAGTGAGTTATGGCTACACCTTC. Amino acid sequence: CASLHPGGVSYGYTF.

This clonotype was seen only a few times. The V call is TRBV20-1, the J call TRBJ2-1; D unclear. Germline lookup yields CDR1 DFQATT and CDR2 SNEGSKA (reference sequence). The CDR3 runs 14 residues. The V and J ends lost 5 bases and 4 bases respectively, with 15 bases between them. The CDR3 DNA reads TGCAGTGCTCTACAAGCCCGCCGATACAATGAGCAGTTCTTC. Amino acids: CSALQARRYNEQFF.

The V and J genes are TRBV19 and TRBJ2-5; D may be TRBD2 (5 bases). Germline assignment: CDR1 LNHDA and CDR2 SQIVND (reference sequence). V lost 1 base and J 5 bases, leaving 14 bases between the germline ends. The length of the CDR3 is 15 residues. CDR3 sequence (DNA): TGTGCCAGTAGTATAGTAGGAGGAGACGGGGAGACCCAGTACTTC. It is translated as CASSIVGGDGETQYF.

This clonotype came up many times. V is TRBV20-1 and J is TRBJ2-7; 8 nucleotides match TRBD2. This CDR3 is built from 12 residues. Germline trimming cut 3 bases from V and 4 bases from J; bases unmatched to any gene: 2. In germline, CDR1 is DFQATT, CDR2 SNEGSKA (reference sequence). The CDR3 here is CSARTSEYEQYF. As DNA, the CDR3 is TGCAGTGCTAGGACTAGCGAGTACGAGCAGTACTTC.

V and J are TRBV9 and TRBJ2-2; 10 nucleotides line up with TRBD2. This CDR3 comprises 16 residues. Germline lookup yields CDR1 SGDLS and CDR2 YYNGEE. With 0 bases clipped from V and 4 bases from J, the junction kept 3 bases outside the gene matches. In nucleotides, the CDR3 is TGTGCCAGCAGCGTAGGCCTAGCGGGAGTCACCGGGGAGCTGTTTTTT. Protein sequence: CASSVGLAGVTGELFF. Full variable domain (rest looked up from reference TRBV9 and TRBJ2-2): DSGVTQTPKHLITATGQRVTLRCSPRSGDLSVYWYQQSLDQGLQFLIQYYNGEERAKGNILERFSAQQFPDLHSELNLSSLELGDSALYFCASSVGLAGVTGELFFGEGSRLTVL.

This clonotype appeared many times. The chain links TRBV20-1 to TRBJ2-4; D is perhaps TRBD2 (6 bases). The ends were cut back, 5 bases at V and 11 bases at J, with 28 bases in the middle. The CDR3 spans 16 residues. The V gene's germline CDR1 is DFQATT and CDR2 SNEGSKA (reference sequence). The CDR3 reads CSARRATQSHGGLQYF. The CDR3 bases are TGCAGTGCTCGTCGGGCTACCCAATCCCATGGAGGGCTTCAGTACTTC.

The chain employs TRBV3-1 and TRBJ2-1, with TRBD2 matching 7 bases. There are 15 residues in the CDR3. V shed 5 bases and J 4 bases; nucleotides not matched to a gene: 8. Germline V gene sequence: CDR1 LGHDT, CDR2 YNNKEL (reference sequence). The CDR3 is CASSDSGYMYNEQFF. The DNA of the CDR3 is TGTGCCAGCAGCGATAGCGGGTATATGTACAATGAGCAGTTCTTC.

The genes are TRBV12-3 or TRBV12-4 and TRBJ2-1, with 12 bases aligning to TRBD2. The CDR3 has 14 residues. The V and J ends lost 6 bases and 9 bases, in that order; junction bases with no gene match: 6. CDR3 residues: CASRGLAGVSEQFF. The CDR3 DNA reads TGTGCCAGCAGGGGACTAGCGGGTGTGTCTGAGCAGTTCTTC.

There are many counts of this clonotype. The rearrangement uses TRBV24-1 and TRBJ1-2; the match to TRBD1 covers 7 bases. The CDR3 is 15 amino acids. Losses at the gene ends were 7 bases for V and 2 bases for J; bases not matched to a gene: 9. Germline CDR1 is KGHDR and CDR2 is SFDVKD. CDR3 sequence (DNA): TGTGCCACCAGGATACCGGGACAGCCGAACTATGGCTACACCTTC. Residues: CATRIPGQPNYGYTF.